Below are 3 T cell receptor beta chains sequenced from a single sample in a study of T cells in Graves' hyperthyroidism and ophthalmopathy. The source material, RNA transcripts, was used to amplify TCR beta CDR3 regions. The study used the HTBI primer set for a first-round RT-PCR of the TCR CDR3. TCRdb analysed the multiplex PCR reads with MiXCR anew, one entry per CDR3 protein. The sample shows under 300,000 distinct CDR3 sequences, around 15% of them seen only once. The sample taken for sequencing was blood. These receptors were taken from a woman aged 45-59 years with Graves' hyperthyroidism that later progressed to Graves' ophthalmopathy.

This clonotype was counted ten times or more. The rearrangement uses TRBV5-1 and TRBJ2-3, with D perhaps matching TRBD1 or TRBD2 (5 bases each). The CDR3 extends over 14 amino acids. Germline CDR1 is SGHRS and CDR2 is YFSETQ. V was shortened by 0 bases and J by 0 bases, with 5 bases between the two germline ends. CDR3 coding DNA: TGCGCCAGCAGCTTGGGGGACAGCACAGATACGCAGTATTTT. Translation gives CASSLGDSTDTQYF.

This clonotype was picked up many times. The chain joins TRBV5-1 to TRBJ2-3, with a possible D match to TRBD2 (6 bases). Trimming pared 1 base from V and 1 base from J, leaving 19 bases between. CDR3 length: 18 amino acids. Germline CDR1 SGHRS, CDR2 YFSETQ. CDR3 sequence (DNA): TGCGCCAGCAGCTTGTGGGCCCCGACGACTAGAGGCACAGATACGCAGTATTTT. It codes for CASSLWAPTTRGTDTQYF.

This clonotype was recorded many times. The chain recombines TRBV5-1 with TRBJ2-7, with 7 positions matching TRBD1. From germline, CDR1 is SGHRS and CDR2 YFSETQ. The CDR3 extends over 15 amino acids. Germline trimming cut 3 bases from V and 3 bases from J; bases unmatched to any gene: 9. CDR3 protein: CASSSKLTGNYEQYF. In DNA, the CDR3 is TGCGCCAGCAGCTCCAAATTGACAGGGAACTACGAGCAGTACTTC. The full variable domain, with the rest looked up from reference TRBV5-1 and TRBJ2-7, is KAGVTQTPRYLIKTRGQQVTLSCSPISGHRSVSWYQQTPGQGLQFLFEYFSETQRNKGNFPGRFSGRQFSNSRSEMNVSTLELGDSALYLCASSSKLTGNYEQYFGPGTRLTVT.